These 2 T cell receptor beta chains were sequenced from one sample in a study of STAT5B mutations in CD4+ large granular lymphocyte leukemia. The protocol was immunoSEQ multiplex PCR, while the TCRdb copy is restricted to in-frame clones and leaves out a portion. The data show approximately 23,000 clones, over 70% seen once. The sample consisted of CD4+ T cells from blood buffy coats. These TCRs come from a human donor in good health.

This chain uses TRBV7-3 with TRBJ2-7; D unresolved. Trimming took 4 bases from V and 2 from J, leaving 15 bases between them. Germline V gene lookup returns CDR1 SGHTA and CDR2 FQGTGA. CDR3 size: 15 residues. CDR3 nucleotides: TGTGCCAGCAGCTCCCAAGGTGGCGCTGCCTACGAGCAGTACTTC. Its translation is CASSSQGGAAYEQYF.

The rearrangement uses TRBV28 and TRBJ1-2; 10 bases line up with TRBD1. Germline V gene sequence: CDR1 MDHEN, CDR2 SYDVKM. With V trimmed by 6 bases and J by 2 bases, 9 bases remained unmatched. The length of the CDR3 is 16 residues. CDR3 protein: CASSSGTGAANYGYTF. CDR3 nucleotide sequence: TGTGCCAGCAGCTCCGGGACAGGGGCTGCCAACTATGGCTACACCTTC.